This TCR beta chain was recovered during a study of T cell responses to AZD1222 COVID-19 vaccine. Whole-study results and caveats: After the peak T cell response, and only then, were repertoires sampled. Baseline serology detected seropositivity in only six or seven AZD1222 recipients.

Repertoires were generated with immunoSEQ multiplex PCR, while TCRdb's copy carries only in-frame clones and drops some. There are about 140,000 clones in the sample, with under 2.5% held by the top ten. Germline-derived CDR1 and CDR2 are MDHEN and SYDVKM. V gave up 11 bases and J gave up 5 bases; unmatched junction bases: 8. The CDR3 contains 12 residues. Concerning this clone itself: Its antigen is as yet unknown.

This TCR was sampled from an adult in good health. The rearrangement links TRBV28 to TRBJ1-1; 7 positions match TRBD1. The sequenced sample was peripheral blood. CDR3 loop: CAAEGARTEAFF. The CDR3, as DNA: TGTGCCGCTGAGGGGGCGAGAACTGAAGCTTTCTTT.